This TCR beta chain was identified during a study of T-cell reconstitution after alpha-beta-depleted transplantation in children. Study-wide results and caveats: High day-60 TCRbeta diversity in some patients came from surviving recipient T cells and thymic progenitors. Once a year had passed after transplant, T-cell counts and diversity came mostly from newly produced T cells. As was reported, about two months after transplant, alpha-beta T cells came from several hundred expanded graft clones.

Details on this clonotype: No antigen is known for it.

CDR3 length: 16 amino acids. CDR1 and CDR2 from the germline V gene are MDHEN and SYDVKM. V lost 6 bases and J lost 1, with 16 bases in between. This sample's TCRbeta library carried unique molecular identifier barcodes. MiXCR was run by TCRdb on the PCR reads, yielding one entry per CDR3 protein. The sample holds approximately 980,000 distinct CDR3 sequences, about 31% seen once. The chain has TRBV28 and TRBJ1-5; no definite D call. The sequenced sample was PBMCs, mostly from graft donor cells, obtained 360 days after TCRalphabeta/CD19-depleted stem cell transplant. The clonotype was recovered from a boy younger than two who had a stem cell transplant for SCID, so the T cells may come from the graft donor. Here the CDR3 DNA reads TGTGCCAGCAGCCATCGAGGGCCGGACAGCAATCAGCCCCAGCATTTT. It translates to CASSHRGPDSNQPQHF.